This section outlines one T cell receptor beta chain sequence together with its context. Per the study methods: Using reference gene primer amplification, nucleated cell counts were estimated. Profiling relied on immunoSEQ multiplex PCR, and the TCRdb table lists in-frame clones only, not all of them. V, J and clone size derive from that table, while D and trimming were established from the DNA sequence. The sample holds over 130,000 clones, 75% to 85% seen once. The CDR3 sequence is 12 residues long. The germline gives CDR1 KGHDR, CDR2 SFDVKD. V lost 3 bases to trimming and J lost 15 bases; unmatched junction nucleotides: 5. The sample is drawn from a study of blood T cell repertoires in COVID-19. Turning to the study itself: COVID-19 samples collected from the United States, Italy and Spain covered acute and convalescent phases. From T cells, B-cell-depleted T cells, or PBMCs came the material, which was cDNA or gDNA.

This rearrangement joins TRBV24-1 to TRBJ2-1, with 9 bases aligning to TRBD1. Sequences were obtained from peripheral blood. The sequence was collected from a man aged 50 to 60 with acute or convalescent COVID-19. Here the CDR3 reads CATSDPTGGMFF. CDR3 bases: TGTGCCACCAGTGATCCAACAGGGGGCATGTTCTTC.